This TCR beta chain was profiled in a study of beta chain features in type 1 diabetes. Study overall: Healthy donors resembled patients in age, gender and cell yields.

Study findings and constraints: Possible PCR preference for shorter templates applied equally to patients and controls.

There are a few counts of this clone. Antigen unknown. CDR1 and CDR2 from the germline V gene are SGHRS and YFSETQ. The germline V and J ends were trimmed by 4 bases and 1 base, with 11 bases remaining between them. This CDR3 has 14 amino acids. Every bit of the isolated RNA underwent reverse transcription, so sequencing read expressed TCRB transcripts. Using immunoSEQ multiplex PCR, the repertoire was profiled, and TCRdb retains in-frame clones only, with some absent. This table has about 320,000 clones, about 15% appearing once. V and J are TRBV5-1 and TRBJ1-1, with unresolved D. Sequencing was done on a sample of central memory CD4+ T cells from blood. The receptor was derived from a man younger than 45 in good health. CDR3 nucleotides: TGCGCCAGCAGCCCCCTAGGAGCGAACACTGAAGCTTTCTTT. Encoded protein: CASSPLGANTEAFF.